Listed here are 17 T cell receptor beta chains from one sample, sequenced in a study of Graves' ophthalmopathy and Graves' hyperthyroidism. CDR3 regions of TCR beta were amplified from RNA transcripts. The first-round RT-PCR employed HTBI primers together with the Qiagen OneStep RT-PCR kit. A multiplex PCR was then performed as the second round. TCRdb passed the multiplex PCR reads through MiXCR, listing each CDR3 protein once. The table lists around 520,000 distinct CDR3 sequences, 39% of them singletons. The sample was peripheral blood or thyroid tissue (not recorded which). These receptors all stem from an adult man with Graves' hyperthyroidism.

The CDR3 DNA reads as TGCAGTGCTAGAGATCAATCGGGTTTCAATCAGCCCCAGCATTTT. Residues: CSARDQSGFNQPQHF. The chain uses TRBV20-1 and TRBJ1-5; D remains ambiguous. V lost 0 bases and J lost 3, with 12 bases in between. The germline V gene has CDR1 DFQATT and CDR2 SNEGSKA (reference sequence). The CDR3 extends over 15 amino acids.

This clonotype appeared once. One end of the junction fails to match germline, which may point to a read error. The chain carries TRBV7-2 and TRBJ2-5; 10 nucleotides match TRBD2. CDR3 length equals 15 residues. Germline V gene data show CDR1 as SGHTA and CDR2 as FQGNSA. The CDR3 bases are TGTGCCAGCAGTTTAGGAGCGGGGGGGGAAGAGACCCAGTACTTC. Amino acid sequence: CASSLGAGGEETQYF.

This clonotype came up a few times. The chain employs TRBV20-1 and TRBJ2-7; 7 bases are a match to TRBD2. The J call may be in error: the DNA end matches TRBJ2-1 better. Germline V gives CDR1 DFQATT, CDR2 SNEGSKA (reference sequence). This CDR3 has 11 amino acids. This CDR3 is CSAGGDNEQFF. The DNA of the CDR3 is TGCAGTGCTGGGGGGGACAATGAGCAGTTCTTC.

This clonotype came up many times. This sequence joins TRBV3-1 and TRBJ1-1, with D unclear. Trimming cost V 0 bases and J 10 bases, with 12 bases left between them. From germline, CDR1 is LGHDT and CDR2 YNNKEL (reference sequence). The CDR3 covers 13 residues. The CDR3 here is CASSQDLKAAAFF. The CDR3 DNA follows: TGTGCCAGCAGCCAAGATCTAAAGGCTGCAGCTTTCTTT.

This clonotype appeared many times. The chain carries TRBV19 and TRBJ2-7; 7 positions match TRBD1. The CDR3 consists of 15 residues. Germline V lookup: CDR1 LNHDA, CDR2 SQIVND (reference sequence). V dropped 6 bases and J dropped 6; count of bases not matched to a gene: 14. The DNA of the CDR3 is TGTGCCAGTAGCCCTCGGACAGGAATAGCTAGCGAGCAGTACTTC. Protein: CASSPRTGIASEQYF.

J is TRBJ2-5 and V is TRBV7-9; 7 bases align to TRBD1. The CDR3 covers 15 residues. V lost 3 bases, J lost 1 base, and 5 bases stayed unmatched. Germline V lookup: CDR1 SEHNR, CDR2 FQNEAQ (reference sequence). The CDR3 sequence is CASSFRDSSQETQYF. CDR3 bases: TGTGCCAGCAGCTTCCGGGACAGTTCCCAAGAGACCCAGTACTTC.

Note on this clonotype: At one end, the junction sequence differs from germline, possibly due to a read error. This chain uses TRBV2 with TRBJ1-3; no clear D gene. The CDR3 contains 15 residues. Germline V gene sequence: CDR1 SNHLY, CDR2 FYNNEI. The CDR3 spells CASRLNGSSGNTIHF. The CDR3 nucleotides read TGTGCCAGCAGATTGAACGGCAGCTCTGGAAACACCATACATTTT.

The chain has TRBV7-6 and TRBJ2-7; TRBD1 might be the D (6 bases). Deletions cut 1 base from V and 7 bases from J, with 11 bases between. The CDR3 contains 13 residues. The germline gives CDR1 SGHVS, CDR2 FNYEAQ. The CDR3 nucleotides are TGTGCCAGCAGCTTAGATCTCGACAGGGAGCAGTACTTC. Translated: CASSLDLDREQYF.

A word on this clonotype: A read error may be the cause here, since a much bigger clone is one base away. In nucleotides, the CDR3 is TGTGCCAGCACCGAAGAAGCAGGGGGTCAAGAGGCCCAGTACTTC. It codes for CASTEEAGGQEAQYF. The rearrangement uses TRBV9 and TRBJ2-5, with 7 bases lining up with TRBD1. The germline V gene has CDR1 SGDLS and CDR2 YYNGEE. CDR3 length: 15 amino acids. Looking up the rest from reference TRBV9 and TRBJ2-5 gives the full variable domain: DSGVTQTPKHLITATGQRVTLRCSPRSGDLSVYWYQQSLDQGLQFLIQYYNGEERAKGNILERFSAQQFPDLHSELNLSSLELGDSALYFCASTEEAGGQEAQYFGPGTRLLVL.

Here the CDR3 reads CASGGNDRGLYGYTF. CDR3 coding DNA: TGTGCCAGCGGAGGAAATGACAGGGGGCTCTATGGCTACACCTTC. The V call is TRBV7-3, the J call TRBJ1-2; 10 bases are shared with TRBD1. There are 15 residues in the CDR3. Germline V gene sequence: CDR1 SGHTA, CDR2 FQGTGA. The trim removed 8 bases at V and 4 bases at J, leaving 10 bases unmatched.

This clonotype showed up many times. The V call is TRBV12-3 or TRBV12-4, the J call TRBJ1-1; D is uncertain. CDR3 length: 12 amino acids. Trimming stripped 4 bases from V and 4 bases from J, with 7 bases between. The CDR3 DNA reads as TGTGCCAGCAGTTCTAAATCCACTGAAGCTTTCTTT. This codes for CASSSKSTEAFF.

This clonotype was observed a few times. The junction shows a germline mismatch at one end, possibly a read error. The rearrangement joins TRBV7-7 to TRBJ1-1; TRBD1 might be the D (5 bases). Germline V gene sequence: CDR1 SSHAT, CDR2 FNYEAQ (reference sequence). The length of the CDR3 is 14 residues. As DNA, the CDR3 is TGTGCTAGCAGCTTATATCAGGGAGATACTGAAGCTTTCTTT. Its protein is CASSLYQGDTEAFF.

Many counts were recorded for this clonotype. V and J are TRBV20-1 and TRBJ2-7; D tentatively fits TRBD1 or TRBD2 (5 bases each). The CDR3 has 14 residues. The germline CDR1 and CDR2 sequences are DFQATT and SNEGSKA (reference sequence). Trimming shortened V by 3 bases and J by 5 bases, and 17 bases separated the two germline ends. The CDR3 protein is CSARGTPPGHEQYF. As DNA, the CDR3 is TGCAGTGCTAGGGGGACGCCACCGGGACACGAGCAGTACTTC.

Worth noting for this clonotype: A read error is possible here, since a much larger clone lies one base away. The V gene is TRBV20-1, the J gene TRBJ2-3, with D possibly being TRBD2 (5 bases). CDR3 length equals 13 residues. Germline loops: CDR1 DFQATT, CDR2 SNEGSKA (reference sequence). The CDR3 sequence is CSAGDYSPDTQYF. The CDR3, as DNA: TGCAGTGCTGGAGACTACAGTCCAGATACGCAGTATTTT.

The genes are TRBV20-1 and TRBJ2-3; D remains unclear. The CDR3 length is 12 residues. The V gene's germline CDR1 is DFQATT and CDR2 SNEGSKA (reference sequence). Trimming took off 6 bases at V and 2 bases at J, with 9 bases between the two ends. Here the CDR3 reads CSAPTYTDTQYF. The CDR3 nucleotides are TGCAGTGCGCCTACCTACACAGATACGCAGTATTTT.

This sequence joins TRBV7-9 and TRBJ2-7, with 10 bases fitting TRBD2. Trimming took 5 bases from V and 1 from J; bases not matched to a gene: 14. The germline V gene encodes CDR1 SEHNR and CDR2 FQNEAQ (reference sequence). The CDR3 loop spans 18 amino acids. Here the CDR3 reads CASSQGRAGGPLSYEQYF. CDR3 nucleotide sequence: TGTGCCAGCAGCCAAGGAAGAGCGGGAGGGCCCTTGTCCTACGAGCAGTACTTC.

The V and J genes are TRBV6-6 and TRBJ1-2; 8 nucleotides line up with TRBD1. The V segment lost 5 bases and the J segment 6 bases; nucleotides outside the gene matches: 11. Germline CDR1 and CDR2: MNHNY and SVGAGI (reference sequence). The CDR3 contains 15 residues. As DNA, the CDR3 is TGTGCCAGCAGTGCCTTAGCAGGGGGCAAGGATGGCTACACCTTC. Translation: CASSALAGGKDGYTF.